These 15 T cell receptor beta chains were sequenced from one sample in a study of cytomegalovirus exposure and HLA in healthy donors. Assay used: immunoSEQ multiplex PCR; TCRdb lists only in-frame clones, some missing. The sample has 150,000 to 200,000 clones, 86% seen once. The sample comprised PBMCs. The receptors originated from a young woman in good health and CMV-seronegative.

This CDR3 is CASPLGGVSFPYNEQFF. CDR3 sequence (DNA): TGCGCCAGCCCCCTCGGAGGGGTATCATTCCCCTACAATGAGCAGTTCTTC. The chain links TRBV5-1 to TRBJ2-1, with TRBD2 as a possible D gene (6 bases). Per germline, CDR1 SGHRS and CDR2 YFSETQ. V was pared by 7 bases and J by 2 bases, with 22 bases between. This CDR3 spans 17 amino acids.

CDR3 residues: CASSQVREETQYF. CDR3 DNA sequence: TGCGCCAGCAGCCAAGTTCGAGAAGAGACCCAGTACTTC. The chain couples TRBV4-1 to TRBJ2-5; D is unresolved. The CDR3 is 13 amino acids. Germline-derived CDR1 and CDR2 are MGHRA and YSYEKL. Trimming stripped 1 base from V and 3 bases from J, with 6 bases between.

The gene calls are TRBV4-1 and TRBJ1-1, with 10 positions matching TRBD1. The CDR3 runs 18 residues. The V segment lost 6 bases and the J segment 1 base; nucleotides outside the gene matches: 14. Germline V gene data show CDR1 as MGHRA and CDR2 as YSYEKL. The CDR3 loop reads CASSNIIIGTGENTEAFF. The CDR3, as DNA: TGCGCCAGCAGTAATATTATAATTGGGACAGGGGAGAACACTGAAGCTTTCTTT.

The chain links TRBV5-1 to TRBJ2-1; maybe TRBD2 (6 bases). This CDR3 has 14 amino acids. The germline CDR1 and CDR2 sequences are SGHRS and YFSETQ. With 3 bases removed from V and 5 bases from J, the gap between germline ends came to 12 bases. CDR3 residues: CASSYRTKDNEQFF. DNA for the CDR3: TGCGCCAGCAGCTACCGGACTAAAGACAATGAGCAGTTCTTC.

V is TRBV5-1 and J is TRBJ1-1, with 7 bases aligning to TRBD1. Germline CDR1 is SGHRS and CDR2 is YFSETQ. The CDR3 is 14 amino acids. Losses at the gene ends were 5 bases for V and 3 bases for J; bases not matched to a gene: 7. CDR3 DNA sequence: TGCGCCAGCAGATCCAGGGGGAAGGACACTGAAGCTTTCTTT. It specifies CASRSRGKDTEAFF.

This clone was seen just once. The rearrangement links TRBV29-1 to TRBJ1-2; possible D gene TRBD1, 6 bases. The CDR3 contains 13 residues. Trimming cost V 4 bases and J 2 bases, with 11 bases left between them. The germline CDR1 and CDR2 sequences are SQVTM and ANQGSEA. CDR3 in amino acids: CSVGTTGNYGYTF. The CDR3 nucleotides are TGCAGCGTTGGGACGACAGGCAACTATGGCTACACCTTC.

In this sample, this clone turned up a few times. This chain joins TRBV30 and TRBJ1-2; tentative D call: TRBD1 (6 bases). Deletions cut 5 bases from V and 0 bases from J, with 7 bases between. Germline V gene data show CDR1 as GTSNPN and CDR2 as SVGIG (reference sequence). This CDR3 has 12 amino acids. CDR3 sequence reads: CAWGQSNYGYTF. The CDR3 region has the DNA TGTGCCTGGGGACAGTCTAACTATGGCTACACCTTC.

This sequence joins TRBV10-3 and TRBJ2-7, with D possibly being TRBD2 (5 bases). CDR3 length equals 15 residues. V was shortened by 0 bases and J by 3 bases, with 12 bases between the two germline ends. Germline V lookup: CDR1 ENHRY, CDR2 SYGVKD. This chain's CDR3 is CAISESGAASYEQYF. In DNA, the CDR3 is TGTGCCATCAGTGAGTCCGGAGCGGCGAGCTACGAGCAGTACTTC.

This clone was seen a few times. This chain joins TRBV2 and TRBJ1-2, with 11 bases that match TRBD1. CDR1 is SNHLY and CDR2 is FYNNEI in the germline V gene. The J segment lost 4 bases and the V segment lost 6 bases, leaving 4 bases of the junction unmatched. The CDR3 covers 14 residues. The CDR3 is CASSGTGGSYGYTF. CDR3 bases: TGTGCCAGCAGCGGGACAGGGGGAAGCTATGGCTACACCTTC.

This chain joins TRBV5-6 and TRBJ2-2, with TRBD1 matching over 7 bases. This CDR3 is built from 15 residues. Germline CDR1 SGHDT, CDR2 YYEEEE. The V and J ends lost 4 bases and 5 bases, in that order; junction bases with no gene match: 8. The CDR3 DNA sequence: TGTGCCAGCAGCCGCCGGGACAGATCTACCGGGGAGCTGTTTTTT. It yields the protein CASSRRDRSTGELFF. The full variable domain, its missing parts supplied by reference TRBV5-6 and TRBJ2-2, is DAGVTQSPTHLIKTRGQQVTLRCSPKSGHDTVSWYQQALGQGPQFIFQYYEEEERQRGNFPDRFSGHQFPNYSSELNVNALLLGDSALYLCASSRRDRSTGELFFGEGSRLTVL.

The rearrangement uses TRBV7-6 and TRBJ2-2, with 7 bases aligning to TRBD1. V dropped 5 bases and J dropped 5; count of bases not matched to a gene: 11. The germline V gene has CDR1 SGHVS and CDR2 FNYEAQ. This CDR3 is built from 16 residues. CDR3 loop: CASSQGQALGTGELFF. The CDR3 nucleotides read TGTGCCAGCAGCCAAGGACAGGCCCTGGGAACCGGGGAGCTGTTTTTT.

This chain connects TRBV7-7 to TRBJ2-4, with 11 bases matching TRBD2. The CDR3 totals 17 residues. The germline CDR1 and CDR2 sequences are SSHAT and FNYEAQ (reference sequence). V shed 5 bases, J shed 9 bases, and the junction held 15 bases outside the gene matches. Here the CDR3 DNA reads TGTGCCAGCAGCCCCCTACAGCCTAGCGGGAGGATCGGCATTCAGTACTTC. Translated, it gives CASSPLQPSGRIGIQYF. The full variable domain, completed using reference TRBV7-7 and TRBJ2-4, is GAGVSQSPRYKVTKRGQDVTLRCDPISSHATLYWYQQALGQGPEFLTYFNYEAQPDKSGLPSDRFSAERPEGSISTLTIQRTEQRDSAMYRCASSPLQPSGRIGIQYFGAGTRLSVL.

This sequence joins TRBV21-1 and TRBJ1-1; no check of the table's D call, TRBD1, against the DNA was made. TRBV21-1 is annotated as a pseudogene. CDR3 length: 14 amino acids. The CDR3 nucleotides read TGTGCCAGCGGGGACAGCAGATTGAACACTGAAGCTTTCTTT. Protein product: CASGDSRLNTEAFF.

This clone was detected only a few times. The rearrangement links TRBV2 to TRBJ2-7; 7 nucleotides agree with TRBD1. The V segment lost 3 bases and the J segment 2 bases; nucleotides outside the gene matches: 4. CDR1 SNHLY and CDR2 FYNNEI come from the germline V gene. The CDR3 contains 14 residues. In nucleotides, the CDR3 is TGTGCCAGCAGTGAGGGCCAGGGGGCCTACGAGCAGTACTTC. The encoded protein is CASSEGQGAYEQYF.

The gene calls are TRBV7-9 and TRBJ2-7, with 9 bases identical to TRBD2. The junction had 7 bases not matched to a gene; V was cut back by 1 base and J by 0 bases. CDR1 SEHNR and CDR2 FQNEAQ come from the germline V gene (reference sequence). CDR3 length equals 17 residues. In nucleotides, the CDR3 is TGTGCCAGCAGCTTAGGGTTTAGCGGGGGTAGCTCCTACGAGCAGTACTTC. Protein: CASSLGFSGGSSYEQYF.